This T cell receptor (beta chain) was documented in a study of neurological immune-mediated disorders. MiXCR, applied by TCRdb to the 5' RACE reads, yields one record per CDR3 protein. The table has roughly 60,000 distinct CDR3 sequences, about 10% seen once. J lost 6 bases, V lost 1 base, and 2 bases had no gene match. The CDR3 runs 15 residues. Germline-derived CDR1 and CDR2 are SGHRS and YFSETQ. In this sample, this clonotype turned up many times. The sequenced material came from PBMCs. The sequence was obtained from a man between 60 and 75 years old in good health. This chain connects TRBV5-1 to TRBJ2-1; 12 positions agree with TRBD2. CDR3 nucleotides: TGCGCCAGCAGCTTGACTAGCGGGGGGCCCAATGAGCAGTTCTTC. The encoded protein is CASSLTSGGPNEQFF. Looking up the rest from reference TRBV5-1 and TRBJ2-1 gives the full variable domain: KAGVTQTPRYLIKTRGQQVTLSCSPISGHRSVSWYQQTPGQGLQFLFEYFSETQRNKGNFPGRFSGRQFSNSRSEMNVSTLELGDSALYLCASSLTSGGPNEQFFGPGTRLTVL.